This TCR beta chain was profiled in a study of vaccination and CD4 T cells after COVID-19. Study results and caveats: Detection of a median around 86% of reactive clones in convalescent patients was confined to the period after vaccination.

Germline CDR1 SGHTA, CDR2 FQGTGA. V was clipped by 5 bases and J by 9 bases, with 14 bases between them. The CDR3 extends over 13 amino acids. Regarding time point: late sampling 161 to 241 days after vaccination in a few convalescent patients. Documented treatment: approximately nine-day PBMC culture with coronavirus spike peptide pools or control peptides (ViraFEST assay). With the Oncomine TCR Beta short-read assay, DNA from cultured CD4+ T cells was sequenced. TCRdb re-called the PCR reads through MiXCR, storing one row per CDR3 protein. The table has 15,000 or so distinct CDR3 sequences, roughly half seen once. A note on this clonotype: Its antigen is not known.

The sequence derives from a human donor who had recovered from COVID-19. The sequences come from CD4+ T cells from blood, cultured in vitro, collected about 7 months after SARS-CoV-2 vaccination. J is TRBJ2-1 and V is TRBV7-3, with no clear D. Here the CDR3 reads CASSRLSSGEQFF. Written as DNA, the CDR3 is TGTGCCAGCAGCCGTTTAAGCTCCGGTGAGCAGTTCTTC.